This T cell receptor (beta chain) was sequenced for a study of cytomegalovirus exposure and HLA in healthy donors. PCR involved 60 Vbeta and 13 Jbeta primers. The method was immunoSEQ multiplex PCR; TCRdb's version includes in-frame clones alone and lacks a portion of them. Its clone listing holds roughly 110,000 clones. Germline V gives CDR1 SGHDT, CDR2 YYEEEE. The V gene end was trimmed by 4 bases and the J gene end by 3 bases; junction bases not matched to a gene: 7. The CDR3 has 15 residues. The V and J genes are TRBV5-6 and TRBJ2-7, with 10 bases fitting TRBD1. Sequencing used PBMCs. The receptor was derived from a man aged 30 to 39 in good health and CMV-seronegative. The CDR3 loop reads CASSTGQGRIYEQYF. The CDR3 DNA sequence: TGTGCCAGCAGCACGGGACAGGGGCGGATCTACGAGCAGTACTTC.